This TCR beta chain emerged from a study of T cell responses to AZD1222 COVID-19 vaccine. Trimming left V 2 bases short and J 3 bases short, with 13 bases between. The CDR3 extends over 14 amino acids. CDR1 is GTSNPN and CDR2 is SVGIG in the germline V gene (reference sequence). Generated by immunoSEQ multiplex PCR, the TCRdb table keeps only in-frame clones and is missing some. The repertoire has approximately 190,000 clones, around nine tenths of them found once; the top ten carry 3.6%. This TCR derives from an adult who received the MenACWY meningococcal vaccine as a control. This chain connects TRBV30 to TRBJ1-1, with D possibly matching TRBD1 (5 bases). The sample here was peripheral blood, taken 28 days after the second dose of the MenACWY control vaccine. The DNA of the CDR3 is TGTGCCTGGAGTCCGGGACGTAAGGACACTGAAGCTTTCTTT. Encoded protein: CAWSPGRKDTEAFF.